The 10 T cell receptor beta chains listed next were all sequenced from one sample in a study of cytomegalovirus exposure and HLA in healthy donors listed by TCRdb under 2017. Receptor amplification or capture employed the immunoSEQ multiplex PCR assay. For the multiplex PCR, a mixture combining 60 forward primers for TCR Vbeta segments and 13 reverse primers for TCR Jbeta segments was used. Entries here come from immuneACCESS through TCRdb and include only in-frame sequences with V and J called. Some clones fail to appear in such tables; in the studies checked, an unresolved V gene covers under half of the shortfall, and the cause of the remainder is unknown. In this sample the table shows 78,000 or so clones, approximately 84% of which occur a single time. The ten largest account for approximately 2.4% of the sample. Sequenced: PBMCs. The receptors were sampled from a woman aged 45-59 years in good health and CMV-seronegative.

The rearrangement uses TRBV30 and TRBJ2-7; D might be TRBD2 (6 bases). The CDR3 contains 14 residues. The germline gives CDR1 GTSNPN, CDR2 SVGIG (reference sequence). V was cut by 0 bases and J by 1 base, with 10 bases left in between. The CDR3 nucleotides read TGTGCCTGGAGTGTAGGAGGGGCTTCCTACGAGCAGTACGTC. Its protein product is CAWSVGGASYEQYV.

The chain employs TRBV29-1 and TRBJ2-7; no reliable D call. The length of the CDR3 is 13 residues. The ends were cut back, 4 bases at V and 2 bases at J, with 12 bases in the middle. The germline V gene encodes CDR1 SQVTM and CDR2 ANQGSEA. The CDR3 loop reads CSVGTVSTYEQYF. For the CDR3, the DNA is TGCAGCGTTGGCACAGTATCGACCTACGAGCAGTACTTC.

This chain connects TRBV10-3 to TRBJ2-1, with 9 bases aligning to TRBD2. This CDR3 region has 16 residues. V trimming: 6 bases; J trimming: 9 bases; junction bases outside the gene matches: 15. From germline, CDR1 is ENHRY and CDR2 SYGVKD. The DNA for the CDR3 is TGTGCCATCAGCCCTACTCACGCTAGCGGGAAAGGTGAGCAGTTCTTC. It encodes CAISPTHASGKGEQFF.

The chain links TRBV10-3 to TRBJ1-4; D is unclear. The CDR3 has 12 residues. CDR1 is ENHRY and CDR2 is SYGVKD in the germline V gene. Between the trimmed V and J ends, which lost 2 bases and 8 bases, there was a span of 6 bases. The CDR3 DNA follows: TGTGCCATCAGTGAGAACGGGGAAAAACTGTTTTTT. This sequence encodes CAISENGEKLFF.

J is TRBJ2-3 and V is TRBV7-9, with 7 bases aligning to TRBD2. The CDR3 loop spans 15 amino acids. Germline CDR1 is SEHNR and CDR2 is FQNEAQ (reference sequence). Trimming at V came to 5 bases and at J to 3 bases, leaving 8 bases not matched to a gene. The CDR3 nucleotides are TGTGCCAGCAGCAGGGGAAGCGGGGAGACAGATACGCAGTATTTT. Protein sequence: CASSRGSGETDTQYF.

V and J are TRBV25-1 and TRBJ2-1, with 8 bases aligning to TRBD1. This CDR3 has 15 residues. With V trimmed by 5 bases and J by 7 bases, 10 bases remained unmatched. From germline, CDR1 is MGHDK and CDR2 SYGVNS. The CDR3 region has the DNA TGTGCCAGCAGTTCAGGACAGGGTGTTGAGAATGAGCAGTTCTTC. Protein: CASSSGQGVENEQFF.

This chain connects TRBV7-6 to TRBJ2-7; D may be TRBD2 (6 bases). The CDR3 totals 13 residues. Trimming removed 3 bases at V and 5 bases at J, with 11 bases between. The germline CDR1 and CDR2 sequences are SGHVS and FNYEAQ. CDR3 sequence (DNA): TGTGCCAGCAGCTTGAACGGGGGAGACGAGCAGTACTTC. It is translated as CASSLNGGDEQYF.

The rearrangement links TRBV2 to TRBJ2-5, with 11 bases fitting TRBD2. The tail of the sequence fits TRBJ2-7 better, so the J call may be wrong. The CDR3 spans 16 residues. Germline-derived CDR1 and CDR2 are SNHLY and FYNNEI. CDR3 loop: CASSLTSGRGSYEQYF. For the CDR3, the DNA is TGTGCCAGCAGTCTCACTAGCGGGAGAGGATCCTACGAGCAGTACTTC.

The chain employs TRBV19 and TRBJ2-1; 8 bases align to TRBD1. Germline-derived CDR1 and CDR2 are LNHDA and SQIVND (reference sequence). The CDR3 consists of 16 residues. Trimming took 7 bases from V and 1 from J; bases not matched to a gene: 9. CDR3 coding DNA: TGTGCCAGTAAGGGAAGACAGGGGCTTTCCTACAATGAGCAGTTCTTC. It translates to CASKGRQGLSYNEQFF.

This chain links TRBV10-3 with TRBJ2-7, with a weak D call TRBD1 (5 bases). Trimming shortened V by 11 bases and J by 2 bases, and 16 bases separated the two germline ends. CDR3 length: 13 residues. Germline CDR1 ENHRY, CDR2 SYGVKD. CDR3 sequence (DNA): TGTGCCTCATCTTCAGGGTCAACCTACGAGCAGTACGTC. It encodes CASSSGSTYEQYV.